Below, 15 T cell receptor beta chains from the same sample are listed, as sequenced in a study of control samples from healthy donors and cancer patients. TCRdb keeps only in-frame clones here, not all; method: immunoSEQ multiplex PCR. The sample lists some 49,000 clones; 70% to 90% were seen once. The sequenced material came from PBMCs. These receptors were collected from a woman in her forties or fifties with lung cancer.

The chain employs TRBV6-5 and TRBJ1-1; D not resolved. CDR1 is MNHEY and CDR2 is SVGAGI in the germline V gene. The CDR3 has 12 amino acids. Trimming shortened V by 6 bases and J by 4 bases, and 9 bases separated the two germline ends. The CDR3 reads CASRSSGTEAFF. CDR3 in DNA: TGTGCCAGCAGATCGTCGGGCACTGAAGCTTTCTTT.

This clone was found once. The chain couples TRBV5-1 to TRBJ1-1, with 10 bases aligning to TRBD1. There are 14 residues in the CDR3. V trimming: 4 bases; J trimming: 3 bases; junction bases outside the gene matches: 3. Germline V gene lookup returns CDR1 SGHRS and CDR2 YFSETQ. CDR3 nucleotide sequence: TGCGCCAGCAGCAGGGACAGGGGAGACACTGAAGCTTTCTTT. Amino acid sequence: CASSRDRGDTEAFF.

This chain links TRBV28 with TRBJ1-5, with 7 nucleotides matching TRBD1. This CDR3 spans 14 amino acids. Looked up from germline, CDR1 is MDHEN and CDR2 is SYDVKM. V trimming: 7 bases; J trimming: 3 bases; junction bases outside the gene matches: 6. DNA for the CDR3: TGTGCCAGCACCGAACAGGGGACCAATCAGCCCCAGCATTTT. It is translated as CASTEQGTNQPQHF.

The chain uses TRBV6-5 and TRBJ2-3; TRBD2 matches 9 bases. The germline V gene encodes CDR1 MNHEY and CDR2 SVGAGI. This CDR3 contains 15 residues. V dropped 0 bases and J dropped 4; count of bases not matched to a gene: 2. The CDR3 sequence is CASSYSWTSADTQYF. The DNA of the CDR3 is TGTGCCAGCAGTTACTCATGGACTAGCGCAGATACGCAGTATTTT.

This chain uses TRBV6-5 with TRBJ1-1; TRBD1 matches at 10 bases. The CDR3 sequence is 15 residues long. The ends lost 7 bases at V and 5 bases at J; junction bases unmatched: 10. Germline-derived CDR1 and CDR2 are MNHEY and SVGAGI. In nucleotides, the CDR3 is TGTGCCAGCACCTTTCTGATGGGACAGGGGACTGAAGCTTTCTTT. Its protein is CASTFLMGQGTEAFF.

J is TRBJ2-7 and V is TRBV7-6, with D maybe TRBD2 (5 bases). The V and J ends lost 5 bases and 5 bases respectively, with 13 bases between them. The germline CDR1 and CDR2 sequences are SGHVS and FNYEAQ. The CDR3 has 13 residues. As DNA, the CDR3 is TGTGCCAGCAGCCGTACTAGTTCCCACGAGCAGTACTTC. Amino acids: CASSRTSSHEQYF.

The chain combines TRBV4-2 with TRBJ1-1; D possibly corresponds to TRBD1 (6 bases). Trimming left V 1 base short and J 0 bases short, with 18 bases between. Looked up from germline, CDR1 is LGHNA and CDR2 is YNFKEQ. The CDR3 is 18 amino acids. The CDR3 DNA sequence: TGTGCCAGCAGCCAAGGCGTTTTGGACAGCACCATGAACACTGAAGCTTTCTTT. It specifies CASSQGVLDSTMNTEAFF.

This clone was detected a few times. CDR3 bases: TGTGCCAGCAGCCAACTGGACAGGGAGGTCACTGAAGCTTTCTTT. Protein: CASSQLDREVTEAFF. The chain employs TRBV3-1 (or the pseudogene TRBV3-2) and TRBJ1-1; TRBD1 matches 8 bases. The CDR3 has 15 residues. CDR1 and CDR2 (germline): LGHDT, YNNKEL (reference sequence). With 2 bases clipped from V and 4 bases from J, the junction kept 6 bases outside the gene matches.

The rearrangement links TRBV18 to TRBJ1-5; TRBD1 might be the D (5 bases). The germline gives CDR1 KGHSH, CDR2 LQKENI. V lost 2 bases to trimming and J lost 3 bases, with 8 bases between them. The CDR3 is 14 amino acids. In DNA form, the CDR3 reads TGTGCCAGCTCACCAATGACAGACAATCAGCCCCAGCATTTT. It is translated as CASSPMTDNQPQHF.

The rearrangement uses TRBV4-3 and TRBJ1-1; D is undetermined. V was clipped by 0 bases and J by 3 bases, with 5 bases between them. CDR3 length: 13 residues. Germline-derived CDR1 and CDR2 are LGHNA and YSLEER. CDR3 residues: CASSQERDTEAFF. For the CDR3, the DNA is TGCGCCAGCAGCCAAGAACGGGACACTGAAGCTTTCTTT.

The chain is built from TRBV29-1 and TRBJ1-3, with D unresolved. The CDR3 consists of 11 residues. V shed 3 bases and J shed 2 bases, with 2 bases lying between them. Germline values: CDR1 SQVTM, CDR2 ANQGSEA. This CDR3 reads CSVEAGNTIYF. The CDR3 coding sequence is TGCAGCGTTGAGGCTGGAAACACCATATATTTT.

The chain employs TRBV5-6 and TRBJ2-7; D possibly corresponds to TRBD1 (7 bases). The V gene's germline CDR1 is SGHDT and CDR2 YYEEEE. Trimming pared 4 bases from V and 5 bases from J, leaving 10 bases between. There are 12 residues in the CDR3. The CDR3: CASSPRGDEQYF. In DNA, the CDR3 is TGTGCCAGCAGCCCCAGGGGGGACGAGCAGTACTTC.

The chain employs TRBV13 and TRBJ1-1; D ambiguous. Per germline, CDR1 PRHDT and CDR2 FYEKMQ (reference sequence). V lost 7 bases and J lost 1, with 16 bases in between. The CDR3 spans 15 residues. The CDR3: CASTSGPTSNTEAFF. The CDR3 nucleotides read TGTGCCAGCACCTCTGGTCCAACCTCGAACACTGAAGCTTTCTTT.

This clone was observed a handful of times. This chain joins TRBV7-2 and TRBJ1-6; the D is unclear. The CDR3 runs to 12 residues. The germline V gene has CDR1 SGHTA and CDR2 FQGNSA. The V end lost 6 bases, the J end lost 9 bases, and 9 bases lay between the germline ends. The CDR3 loop reads CASSLPSSPLHF. The CDR3 DNA reads as TGTGCCAGCAGTCTACCCAGTTCACCCCTCCACTTT.

The chain couples TRBV4-1 to TRBJ2-1; D unclear. The CDR3 contains 13 residues. Trimming stripped 0 bases from V and 9 bases from J, with 9 bases between. Germline V gene data show CDR1 as MGHRA and CDR2 as YSYEKL. CDR3 nucleotides: TGCGCCAGCAGCCAAGATAGGGTTTTTGAGCAGTTCTTC. It is translated as CASSQDRVFEQFF.